Here is one T cell receptor (beta chain) with its context. V was cut by 2 bases and J by 4 bases, with 9 bases left in between. This CDR3 region has 14 residues. The germline CDR1 and CDR2 sequences are MNHNY and SVGAGI (reference sequence). PCR involved 60 Vbeta and 13 Jbeta primers. Authors' processing steps: In a later analysis, the count reached 76 million or so unique TCR beta chains, with about 10 million shared. The protocol was immunoSEQ multiplex PCR, while the TCRdb copy is restricted to in-frame clones and leaves out a portion. V and J calls and clone size are copied from that table; D and trimming were computed from the DNA. This table has tens of thousands of clones, around 80% appearing once. This specimen belongs to a study of cytomegalovirus exposure and HLA in healthy donors.

Sequencing was performed on PBMCs. The receptor comes from a man aged 45-65 years in good health and CMV-seropositive. The chain uses TRBV6-6 and TRBJ1-5; possibly TRBD1 for D (5 bases). In DNA form, the CDR3 reads TGTGCCAGCAGTTACGGGCAGGGAAATCAGCCCCAGCATTTT. Protein product: CASSYGQGNQPQHF.